This TCR beta chain was recorded in a study of naive and memory T cell subsets. The V segment lost 6 bases and the J segment 5 bases; nucleotides outside the gene matches: 8. The CDR3 sequence is 14 residues long. Of note for this clonotype: What it recognizes is unknown. Given a much more abundant clone one base away, this may be a read error.

Both TRBC1 and TRBC2 were covered by a beta constant-region primer of two equimolar oligonucleotides. Ligated cDNA was amplified by four rounds of PCR with nested alpha and beta constant-region primers and SP2. An oligonucleotide with the SP2 primer and a 12-nucleotide UMI was ligated to the cDNA 3' end. TCRdb re-analysed the UMI-ligation and nested PCR reads in MiXCR, keeping a single row per CDR3 protein. Found here are roughly 80,000 distinct CDR3 sequences, approximately 10% of them singletons; the top ten hold 1.2%. General study points: Naive repertoires, especially CD8, held a few larger clonotypes, possibly memory cells re-expressing CD45RA. From naive to CM, EM and EMRA, diversity decreased and Gini increased. Naive and memory subsets had different power law exponents for TCR abundance.

Source material: naive CD8+ T cells from blood. V usage is TRBV12-3 or TRBV12-4 and J usage is TRBJ1-2; 8 bases are shared with TRBD1. The clonotype was recovered from a human donor in good health. The CDR3 region has the DNA TGTGCCAGCAGCAAGGCAGGGGGCGATTATGGCTACACCTTC. It codes for CASSKAGGDYGYTF.